A single sample gave rise to the 25 T cell receptor beta chains below, sequenced in a study of T cells in Graves' hyperthyroidism and ophthalmopathy. RNA transcripts provided the source from which TCR beta CDR3 regions were amplified. TCR CDR3 regions were first amplified by RT-PCR with HTBI primers. Each CDR3 protein gets one entry after TCRdb re-called the multiplex PCR reads with MiXCR. The data contain 200,000 to 250,000 distinct CDR3 sequences, about 17% of them singletons. Sequenced input: blood. These receptors all come from a woman aged 18-30 years with Graves' ophthalmopathy.

At least ten counts were recorded for this clonotype. The V gene is TRBV2, the J gene TRBJ1-1, with D uncertain. V lost 5 bases to trimming and J lost 0 bases, with 7 bases between them. Germline CDR1 reads SNHLY; CDR2 reads FYNNEI. The CDR3 sequence is 13 residues long. As DNA, the CDR3 is TGTGCCAGCAGTCTTGACATGAACACTGAAGCTTTCTTT. This encodes CASSLDMNTEAFF.

This clonotype was observed many times. The CDR3 coding sequence is TGCAGTGCTAGAGATCCGCAGGGGGCTTATGGCTACACCTTC. It translates to CSARDPQGAYGYTF. The chain uses TRBV20-1 and TRBJ1-2, with 8 bases that match TRBD1. J gave up 5 bases and V 0 bases, and 5 bases lay outside the gene matches. Germline V gene data show CDR1 as DFQATT and CDR2 as SNEGSKA (reference sequence). The CDR3 totals 14 residues.

This clonotype was observed many times. The V and J genes are TRBV7-9 and TRBJ1-1; D unresolved. The germline gives CDR1 SEHNR, CDR2 FQNEAQ (reference sequence). Trimming took off 6 bases at V and 3 bases at J, with 11 bases between the two ends. The CDR3 is 13 amino acids. The CDR3 loop is CASRKGRDTEAFF. The CDR3 bases are TGTGCCAGCAGGAAAGGGAGGGACACTGAAGCTTTCTTT.

This clonotype came up many times. This chain connects TRBV20-1 to TRBJ2-1; the D gene is possibly TRBD2 (5 bases). The V end was cut by 6 bases, the J end by 2 bases, with 17 bases between. Germline CDR1 and CDR2: DFQATT and SNEGSKA (reference sequence). The CDR3 covers 15 residues. CDR3 DNA: TGCAGTGCCGTACCGGGTAGAGCGGCCTACAATGAGCAGTTCTTC. Translating it yields CSAVPGRAAYNEQFF.

At least ten counts were recorded for this clonotype. J is TRBJ2-5 and V is TRBV6-2 or TRBV6-3; 12 positions agree with TRBD1. The V segment lost 2 bases and the J segment 7 bases; nucleotides outside the gene matches: 5. This CDR3 comprises 15 residues. The V gene's germline CDR1 is MNHEY and CDR2 SVGEGT. CDR3 nucleotide sequence: TGTGCCAGCAGTTACGATGGGACAGGGGGCTTGACCCAGTACTTC. Translated, it gives CASSYDGTGGLTQYF.

The chain combines TRBV18 with TRBJ1-1; the D gene is possibly TRBD1 (6 bases). This CDR3 contains 13 residues. Germline values: CDR1 KGHSH, CDR2 LQKENI. V was cut by 8 bases and J by 3 bases, with 13 bases left in between. CDR3 in amino acids: CASTGGPDTEAFF. CDR3 nucleotide sequence: TGTGCCAGCACTGGGGGGCCAGACACTGAAGCTTTCTTT.

This clonotype came up many times. The J gene is TRBJ1-4, the V gene TRBV6-1, with 8 bases that match TRBD1. The ends lost 6 bases at V and 6 bases at J; junction bases unmatched: 6. Germline V lookup: CDR1 MNHNS, CDR2 SASEGT. The length of the CDR3 is 14 residues. CDR3 coding DNA: TGTGCCAGCAGCTTACAGGGGGGGGATGAAAAACTGTTTTTT. As protein: CASSLQGGDEKLFF.

This clonotype was counted only a few times. The chain couples TRBV5-4 to TRBJ2-1; the D gene is possibly TRBD1 (6 bases). The CDR3 loop spans 14 amino acids. The germline V gene encodes CDR1 SGHNT and CDR2 YYREEE (reference sequence). The ends were cut back, 4 bases at V and 5 bases at J, with 13 bases in the middle. CDR3 in DNA: TGTGCCAGCAGCCAGACAGGCCGGGACAATGAGCAGTTCTTC. Protein: CASSQTGRDNEQFF.

This clonotype came up many times. V and J are TRBV5-1 and TRBJ2-7; D remains unclear. Looked up from germline, CDR1 is SGHRS and CDR2 is YFSETQ. Trimming removed 4 bases at V and 2 bases at J, with 13 bases between. The CDR3 totals 14 residues. CDR3 DNA: TGCGCCAGCAGCGCCGGACCGACCACCTACGAGCAGTACTTC. It encodes CASSAGPTTYEQYF.

This chain joins TRBV7-2 and TRBJ2-1; TRBD1 is a possible D gene (5 bases). CDR1 is SGHTA and CDR2 is FQGNSA in the germline V gene. The CDR3 runs to 15 residues. V was shortened by 5 bases and J by 9 bases, with 20 bases between the two germline ends. This CDR3 is CASSPERPTTGEQFF. The CDR3 DNA follows: TGTGCCAGCAGCCCAGAGAGACCTACTACAGGTGAGCAGTTCTTC.

In its sample, this clonotype was seen many times. This sequence joins TRBV7-2 and TRBJ1-2; D is undetermined. The germline V gene encodes CDR1 SGHTA and CDR2 FQGNSA. V lost 5 bases to trimming and J lost 5 bases, with 12 bases between them. This CDR3 has 13 residues. The CDR3 sequence: CASSPMTEYGYTF. The CDR3 bases are TGTGCCAGCAGCCCGATGACGGAATATGGCTACACCTTC.

Turning to this clonotype: The junction departs from germline at one end; a sequencing error may be responsible. This chain joins TRBV13 and TRBJ1-2; D is unresolved. CDR3 length: 13 amino acids. CDR1 and CDR2 (germline): PRHDT, FYEKMQ (reference sequence). The CDR3 spells CANSFLLGYGYTF. CDR3 DNA: TGTGCCAACAGCTTCCTCCTAGGGTATGGCTACACCTTC. Using reference TRBV13 and TRBJ1-2 for the parts outside the CDR3, the full variable domain is AAGVIQSPRHLIKEKRETATLKCYPIPRHDTVYWYQQGPGQDPQFLISFYEKMQSDKGSIPDRFSAQQFSDYHSELNMSSLELGDSALYFCANSFLLGYGYTFGSGTRLTVV.

This clonotype was found many times. V is TRBV28 and J is TRBJ1-2; D possibly corresponds to TRBD1 (6 bases). Germline V gene sequence: CDR1 MDHEN, CDR2 SYDVKM. The V end was cut by 2 bases, the J end by 4 bases, with 11 bases between. This CDR3 has 14 residues. As DNA, the CDR3 is TGTGCCAGCAGTTTAGGCAGGGGCGTCTATGGCTACACCTTC. It codes for CASSLGRGVYGYTF.

This clonotype was seen ten or more times. This sequence joins TRBV7-9 and TRBJ2-7; D ambiguous. The germline V gene has CDR1 SEHNR and CDR2 FQNEAQ (reference sequence). Trimming took 4 bases from V and 6 from J, leaving 13 bases between them. The CDR3 covers 13 residues. The CDR3 sequence: CASSSPISAEQYF. DNA for the CDR3: TGTGCCAGCAGCTCCCCCATCAGCGCCGAGCAGTACTTC.

There are many counts of this clonotype. The chain carries TRBV28 and TRBJ1-5, with TRBD1 matching over 9 bases. The V segment lost 10 bases and the J segment 4 bases; nucleotides outside the gene matches: 5. Germline V gene data show CDR1 as MDHEN and CDR2 as SYDVKM. CDR3 length equals 13 residues. CDR3 sequence reads: CATSDRGNQPQHF. The CDR3 DNA reads as TGTGCCACCTCGGACAGGGGAAATCAGCCCCAGCATTTT.

In its sample, this clonotype was seen many times. J is TRBJ2-1 and V is TRBV7-2; 10 bases line up with TRBD2. J was trimmed by 10 bases and V by 7 bases; bases with no gene match: 10. The CDR3 runs to 14 residues. CDR1 and CDR2 from the germline V gene are SGHTA and FQGNSA. The CDR3 DNA reads as TGTGCCAGCAACCCTAGCGGGAGTGTTAAAGAGCAGTTCTTC. Protein product: CASNPSGSVKEQFF.

This clonotype was observed at least ten times. The chain employs TRBV27 and TRBJ1-1; no firm D call. Germline-derived CDR1 and CDR2 are MNHEY and SMNVEV (reference sequence). The CDR3 length is 14 residues. Trimming cost V 0 bases and J 1 base, with 6 bases left between them. The CDR3 coding sequence is TGTGCCAGCAGTTTATCGGTAAGGAACACTGAAGCTTTCTTT. Translating it yields CASSLSVRNTEAFF.

This clonotype showed up many times. The chain links TRBV11-2 to TRBJ2-3, with TRBD2 as a possible D gene (6 bases). The length of the CDR3 is 16 residues. Trimming stripped 2 bases from V and 4 bases from J, with 16 bases between. Germline V gene data show CDR1 as SGHAT and CDR2 as FQNNGV. The CDR3 loop reads CASSLSPREFSDTQYF. In DNA, the CDR3 is TGTGCCAGCAGCTTAAGTCCCCGGGAGTTCTCAGATACGCAGTATTTT.

This clonotype was seen repeatedly, ten times or more. V is TRBV6-1 and J is TRBJ1-2; TRBD1 matches at 7 bases. The CDR3 is 11 amino acids. In germline, CDR1 is MNHNS, CDR2 SASEGT. With V trimmed by 5 bases and J by 6 bases, 0 bases remained unmatched. The CDR3 loop is CASSQGDGYTF. For the CDR3, the DNA is TGTGCCAGCAGTCAGGGGGATGGCTACACCTTC.

This clonotype was observed at least ten times. The chain couples TRBV29-1 to TRBJ1-2; TRBD1 might be the D (5 bases). The CDR3 runs 11 residues. CDR1 SQVTM and CDR2 ANQGSEA come from the germline V gene. Deletions cut 3 bases from V and 7 bases from J, with 9 bases between. CDR3 nucleotide sequence: TGCAGCGTTGATTCAGGGTTTGGCTACACCTTC. Its translation is CSVDSGFGYTF.

The chain combines TRBV5-1 with TRBJ2-2, with TRBD1 matching 11 bases. V lost 4 bases to trimming and J lost 6 bases; unmatched junction nucleotides: 2. This CDR3 is built from 14 residues. Germline CDR1 reads SGHRS; CDR2 reads YFSETQ. The CDR3 region is CASSVGQGAGELFF. The CDR3 coding sequence is TGCGCCAGCAGCGTGGGACAGGGGGCCGGGGAGCTGTTTTTT.

This clonotype was observed many times. V and J are TRBV7-9 and TRBJ1-1; TRBD1 matches 7 bases. Germline CDR1 SEHNR, CDR2 FQNEAQ (reference sequence). The junction had 8 bases not matched to a gene; V was cut back by 5 bases and J by 5 bases. The CDR3 runs 14 residues. The CDR3 DNA sequence: TGTGCCAGCAGCCTAGGGGGCGTCGGGACTGAAGCTTTCTTT. Amino acids: CASSLGGVGTEAFF.

The V gene is TRBV4-3, the J gene TRBJ2-7, with 9 nucleotides matching TRBD2. This CDR3 has 15 residues. Germline V CDR1 and CDR2: LGHNA, YSLEER. V lost 1 base to trimming and J lost 3 bases; unmatched junction nucleotides: 4. In nucleotides, the CDR3 is TGCGCCAGCAGCCAAGGAAGGCGGGAGGGCTACGAGCAGTACTTC. Translating it yields CASSQGRREGYEQYF.

This clonotype turned up a few times. V usage is TRBV4-3 and J usage is TRBJ2-2; no clear D. Trimming cost V 0 bases and J 2 bases, with 1 base left between them. The CDR3 has 13 amino acids. Looked up from germline, CDR1 is LGHNA and CDR2 is YSLEER. The CDR3 region is CASSQDNTGELFF. The DNA for the CDR3 is TGCGCCAGCAGCCAAGATAACACCGGGGAGCTGTTTTTT.

This clonotype was recorded at least ten times. CDR3 in DNA: TGTGCCAGCAGTCCTCGGATCAGAGGGTATGGCTACACCTTC. It specifies CASSPRIRGYGYTF. The chain recombines TRBV28 with TRBJ1-2; D unresolved. V shed 5 bases and J shed 5 bases, with 15 bases lying between them. From germline, CDR1 is MDHEN and CDR2 SYDVKM. The CDR3 has 14 residues.